The 20 T cell receptor beta chains reported below all come from one sample, sequenced in a study of metastatic and nonmetastatic thyroid tumors (dated by TCRdb to 2019 to 2021). To prepare the library, PCR was applied. The sequencer listed for this sample is Illumina HiSeq 4000. TCRdb itself trimmed the public reads at Q25 with fastp, ran MiXCR and retained productive beta chains. The sample has about 15,000 clones on record, around a quarter of them singletons. The ten largest make up roughly 12% of the sample. Before undergoing thyroid surgery, none of the patients had been given any kind of treatment. Sequencing was carried out using adjacent normal tissue. These receptors were collected from a female donor with papillary thyroid cancer or a benign thyroid nodule (not recorded which). Some clones in this sample may be carry-over from other donors' samples.

This clone was picked up a small number of times. The rearrangement uses TRBV5-1 and TRBJ1-2, with D possibly matching TRBD1 (5 bases). V dropped 2 bases and J dropped 8 bases, with 13 bases sitting between them. Germline V gene sequence: CDR1 SGHRS, CDR2 YFSETQ. The CDR3 has 13 residues. The CDR3 DNA is TGCGCCAGCAGCTTCCAGGGATTGGAGGGCTACACCTTC. Its protein product is CASSFQGLEGYTF. Complete variable domain (other parts from reference TRBV5-1 and TRBJ1-2): KAGVTQTPRYLIKTRGQQVTLSCSPISGHRSVSWYQQTPGQGLQFLFEYFSETQRNKGNFPGRFSGRQFSNSRSEMNVSTLELGDSALYLCASSFQGLEGYTFGSGTRLTVV.

The chain has TRBV28 and TRBJ2-7; weak D call: TRBD1 (5 bases). The CDR3 runs to 15 residues. Germline lookup yields CDR1 MDHEN and CDR2 SYDVKM. Between the trimmed V and J ends, which lost 1 base and 7 bases, there was a span of 17 bases. The CDR3 DNA follows: TGTGCCAGCAGTTTATCAGGGATATCTATCTATGAGCAGTACTTC. Amino acid sequence: CASSLSGISIYEQYF. Looking up the rest from reference TRBV28 and TRBJ2-7 gives the full variable domain: DVKVTQSSRYLVKRTGEKVFLECVQDMDHENMFWYRQDPGLGLRLIYFSYDVKMKEKGDIPEGYSVSREKKERFSLILESASTNQTSMYLCASSLSGISIYEQYFGPGTRLTVT.

The chain is built from TRBV24-1 and TRBJ2-2; 9 bases align to TRBD1. J gave up 5 bases and V 4 bases, and 4 bases lay outside the gene matches. Germline V gene sequence: CDR1 KGHDR, CDR2 SFDVKD. CDR3 length equals 15 residues. This chain's CDR3 is CATSEDRGRTGELFF. CDR3 DNA sequence: TGTGCCACCAGTGAGGACAGGGGAAGGACCGGGGAGCTGTTTTTT.

This clone has a handful of counts. Other DNA sequences in the same sample also yield this CDR3. The rearrangement uses TRBV27 and TRBJ1-3; D unclear. In germline, CDR1 is MNHEY, CDR2 SMNVEV (reference sequence). Trimming left V 2 bases short and J 6 bases short, with 11 bases between. The CDR3 loop spans 14 amino acids. CDR3 nucleotide sequence: TGTGCCAGCAGTTTAAGTGGTGCCGCAAACACCATATATTTT. Protein: CASSLSGAANTIYF.

The V call is TRBV7-3, the J call TRBJ1-2, with D maybe TRBD1 (6 bases). The CDR3 spans 14 residues. Germline-derived CDR1 and CDR2 are SGHTA and FQGTGA. The V gene lost 0 bases and the J gene lost 4 bases, with 9 bases spanning the gap. CDR3 loop: CASSLTRGGYGYTF. CDR3 coding DNA: TGTGCCAGCAGCTTAACGAGGGGGGGCTATGGCTACACCTTC.

This clone was seen repeatedly, ten times or more. This chain uses TRBV6-1 with TRBJ1-2; D gene ambiguous. V was clipped by 2 bases and J by 8 bases, with 12 bases between them. Germline-derived CDR1 and CDR2 are MNHNS and SASEGT. This CDR3 comprises 13 residues. Here the CDR3 DNA reads TGTGCCAGCAGTGAACTCGTTATGGGCGGCTACACCTTC. This codes for CASSELVMGGYTF.

This chain connects TRBV20-1 to TRBJ2-7; the D gene is possibly TRBD2 (6 bases). Germline V CDR1 and CDR2: DFQATT, SNEGSKA (reference sequence). Trimming took 0 bases from V and 1 from J, leaving 10 bases between them. CDR3 length equals 14 residues. CDR3 sequence reads: CSARDIGTSYEQYF. The CDR3 nucleotides read TGCAGTGCTAGAGATATAGGGACTTCCTACGAGCAGTACTTC.

V and J are TRBV2 and TRBJ2-1; TRBD2 aligns across 13 bases. Trimming took 2 bases from V and 15 from J; bases not matched to a gene: 7. Germline-derived CDR1 and CDR2 are SNHLY and FYNNEI. The CDR3 is 14 amino acids. This CDR3 reads CASSERLAGGFMFF. The CDR3 DNA follows: TGTGCCAGCAGTGAAAGACTAGCGGGAGGTTTTATGTTCTTC.

This clone came up many times. The chain has TRBV11-3 and TRBJ2-7, with 7 bases that match TRBD1. The germline V gene encodes CDR1 SGHNT and CDR2 YENEEA. This CDR3 spans 15 amino acids. Trimming at V came to 0 bases and at J to 3 bases, leaving 5 bases not matched to a gene. This CDR3 reads CASSLEGTEGYEQYF. CDR3 sequence (DNA): TGTGCCAGCAGCTTAGAAGGGACAGAGGGCTACGAGCAGTACTTC.

V gene TRBV9 combines with J gene TRBJ2-5; TRBD1 matches 7 bases. With 5 bases clipped from V and 3 bases from J, the junction kept 13 bases outside the gene matches. The CDR3 has 16 amino acids. CDR1 and CDR2 (germline): SGDLS, YYNGEE. The CDR3 reads CASRVGTDTIKETQYF. In DNA, the CDR3 is TGTGCCAGCAGGGTTGGGACAGACACCATAAAAGAGACCCAGTACTTC.

This clone was observed a handful of times. The gene calls are TRBV27 and TRBJ1-2; D is undetermined. The CDR3 contains 13 residues. Germline V gene sequence: CDR1 MNHEY, CDR2 SMNVEV (reference sequence). V was shortened by 4 bases and J by 1 base, with 7 bases between the two germline ends. Here the CDR3 DNA reads TGTGCCAGCAGTTCCGGTTATAACTATGGCTACACCTTC. Its protein product is CASSSGYNYGYTF.

Points on this clone: This CDR3 is missing its conserved last phenylalanine or tryptophan, likely due to a read error. No DNA is shown, since the ends of the CDR3 on it are uncertain; the CDR3 is the one TCRdb lists. This chain links TRBV9 with TRBJ1-4; TRBD1, the table's D call, was not compared with the DNA. The V gene's germline CDR1 is SGDLS and CDR2 YYNGEE. The CDR3 length is 10 residues, termini included. The CDR3 region is CASSVGGSRL.

The sample holds a few counts of this clone. V is TRBV28 and J is TRBJ1-5, with no clear D. Between the trimmed V and J ends, which lost 3 bases and 7 bases, there was a span of 4 bases. The CDR3 covers 11 residues. Germline CDR1 reads MDHEN; CDR2 reads SYDVKM. The CDR3: CASSLGQPQHF. CDR3 coding DNA: TGTGCCAGCAGTTTGGGGCAGCCCCAGCATTTT.

Turning to this clone: At one end, the junction sequence differs from germline, possibly due to a read error. The chain employs TRBV25-1 and TRBJ2-1; 12 nucleotides match TRBD2. Germline CDR1 reads MGHDK; CDR2 reads SYGVNS. The CDR3 length is 15 residues. This CDR3 is CAGSAWTSGNNEQFF. In DNA, the CDR3 is TGTGCCGGCAGTGCCTGGACTAGCGGGAACAATGAGCAGTTCTTC.

This clone is medium-sized by share. The chain employs TRBV20-1 and TRBJ2-1; D is unclear. The ends were cut back, 3 bases at V and 5 bases at J, with 11 bases in the middle. CDR1 is DFQATT, CDR2 SNEGSKA, per germline (reference sequence). The CDR3 is made up of 13 amino acids. This CDR3 reads CSARDGLHNEQFF. The CDR3 region has the DNA TGCAGTGCTAGGGACGGCTTACACAATGAGCAGTTCTTC.

On this clone: At one end, the junction sequence differs from germline, possibly due to a read error. This CDR3 is CASSLPVEFYCYTF. The CDR3 DNA sequence: TGTGCCAGCAGTTTACCGGTCGAGTTCTATTGCTACACCTTC. The chain links TRBV28 to TRBJ1-2; D ambiguous. CDR1 is MDHEN and CDR2 is SYDVKM in the germline V gene. CDR3 length: 14 amino acids.

The chain uses TRBV20-1 and TRBJ2-7; TRBD2 agrees at 10 bases. Per the germline V gene, CDR1 is DFQATT and CDR2 is SNEGSKA (reference sequence). Trimming cost V 2 bases and J 6 bases; bases outside gene matches: 7. The CDR3 consists of 14 residues. The CDR3 sequence is CSARIAGGHGEQYF. For the CDR3, the DNA is TGCAGTGCTAGAATAGCGGGGGGCCATGGCGAGCAGTACTTC.

Concerning this clone itself: An end of the junction does not agree with germline; a read error may underlie this. The chain recombines TRBV6-2 or TRBV6-3 with TRBJ2-1; D remains ambiguous. CDR3 length: 14 amino acids. From germline, CDR1 is MNHEY and CDR2 SVGEGT. The CDR3 loop reads CASGYRRTYNEQFF. The CDR3 DNA is TGTGCCAGCGGTTATCGGCGTACCTACAATGAGCAGTTCTTC.

This clone was found a few times. V usage is TRBV19 and J usage is TRBJ2-2; D may be TRBD2 (7 bases). V was shortened by 11 bases and J by 8 bases, with 15 bases between the two germline ends. This CDR3 has 12 amino acids. CDR1 is LNHDA, CDR2 SQIVND, per germline (reference sequence). This CDR3 is CAGMGGGGELFF. The CDR3 nucleotides are TGTGCCGGAATGGGAGGGGGTGGGGAGCTGTTTTTT.

The genes are TRBV28 and TRBJ1-2, with TRBD1 identical over 8 bases. Germline values: CDR1 MDHEN, CDR2 SYDVKM. The V gene end was trimmed by 5 bases and the J gene end by 7 bases; junction bases not matched to a gene: 15. This CDR3 has 16 amino acids. CDR3 residues: CASSNPLAGGVIGYTF. The CDR3 coding sequence is TGTGCCAGCAGTAACCCCCTGGCAGGGGGCGTAATTGGCTACACCTTC.